This T cell receptor (beta chain) was documented in a study of molecular identifiers for immune sequencing clone quantification. CDR3 length: 14 amino acids. Germline CDR1 reads MDHEN; CDR2 reads SYDVKM. About this clonotype itself: Its antigen is as yet unknown. This may be a read error, as it is one base from a much larger clone.

Broader study findings: Spiked Jurkat TCR RNA equivalent to one cell reportedly surfaced among some 1 million naive cells. The share of molecules held by clones above 20 RNA copies was over 99% in effector cells and under 1% in naive cells.

Sorting defined naive CD8 T cells as CD8+CD4-CCR7+CD45RA+. TCRdb used MiXCR to reprocess the PCR reads, holding one entry per CDR3 protein. This repertoire shows 550,000 to 750,000 distinct CDR3 sequences, 20% found once; its top ten account for roughly 0.83%. The sample consisted of naive CD8+ T cells from blood, with Jurkat cell RNA spiked in. Subset reported: FACS-sorted CD8+CD4-CCR7+CD45RA+ naive T cells. This clonotype originated in a human donor in good health. Some libraries in this study had Jurkat cell RNA spiked in. The gene calls are TRBV28 and TRBJ2-5; TRBD2 might be the D (6 bases). The CDR3 DNA follows: TGTGCCAGCAGTTTGCGGCAGGGCCGGGAGACCCAGTGCTTC. Translation gives CASSLRQGRETQCF.